This T cell receptor (beta chain) was sequenced in a study of OX40 agonist ivuxolimab in advanced cancers. The wider study: Patients received ivuxolimab, an intravenous treatment, every 2 weeks at 0.01 to 10 mg/kg. Partial responses were achieved by three patients: one hepatocellular carcinoma, two cutaneous melanoma. Patients were approximately 80% male with ages about 20 to 79, mean roughly 55. General study points: Specificity for antigen went undetermined in the expanded peripheral T cells.

CDR1 and CDR2 from the germline V gene are SGHRS and YFSETQ. The CDR3 spans 14 residues. After removal of 5 bases from V and 5 bases from J, the junction contained 4 bases not matched to a gene. With respect to this clone: Its cognate antigen is unknown.

Produced via immunoSEQ multiplex PCR; TCRdb's table is partial and in-frame only. Here the sample spans 77,000 or so clones, 75% to 95% being singletons. This specimen was CD4+ or CD8+ T cells sorted from blood, taken in a trial of the OX40 agonist ivuxolimab. The chain carries TRBV5-1 and TRBJ2-3, with 11 bases that match TRBD2. The origin of this receptor is an adult with an advanced solid tumor such as melanoma, head and neck, liver or kidney cancer. The CDR3 coding sequence is TGCGCCAGCAGTAGCGGGGGGGCCCGAGATACGCAGTATTTT. It is translated as CASSSGGARDTQYF.